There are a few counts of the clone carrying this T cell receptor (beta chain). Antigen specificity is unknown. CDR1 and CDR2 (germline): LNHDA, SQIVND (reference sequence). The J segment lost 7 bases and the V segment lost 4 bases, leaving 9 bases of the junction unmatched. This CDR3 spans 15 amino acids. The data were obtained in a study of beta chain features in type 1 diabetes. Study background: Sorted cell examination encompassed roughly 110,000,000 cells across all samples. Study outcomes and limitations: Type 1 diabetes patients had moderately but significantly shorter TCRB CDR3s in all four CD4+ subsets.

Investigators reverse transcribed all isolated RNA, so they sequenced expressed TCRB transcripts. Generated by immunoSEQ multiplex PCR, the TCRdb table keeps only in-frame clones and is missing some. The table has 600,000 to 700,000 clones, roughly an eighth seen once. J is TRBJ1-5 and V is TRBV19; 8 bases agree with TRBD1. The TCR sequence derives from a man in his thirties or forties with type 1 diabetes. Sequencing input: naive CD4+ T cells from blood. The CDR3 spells CASSNDGQGSQPQHF. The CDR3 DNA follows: TGTGCCAGTAGTAACGACGGACAGGGAAGCCAGCCCCAGCATTTT.